These 25 T cell receptor beta chains were sequenced from one sample in a study of control samples from healthy donors and cancer patients. Repertoires were generated with immunoSEQ multiplex PCR, while TCRdb's copy carries only in-frame clones and drops some. This sample has around 140,000 clones, with 93% found just once. The sequencing input was blood. The receptors were sampled from a man between 18 and 35 years old in good health.

V is TRBV7-9 and J is TRBJ1-6, with a possible D match to TRBD1 (5 bases). V was clipped by 4 bases and J by 7 bases, with 8 bases between them. Germline V gives CDR1 SEHNR, CDR2 FQNEAQ (reference sequence). This CDR3 has 13 amino acids. The CDR3 reads CASSSGRNSPLHF. CDR3 in DNA: TGTGCCAGCAGCTCGGGACGGAATTCACCCCTCCACTTT.

This chain connects TRBV4-1 to TRBJ1-5; 8 bases align to TRBD1. This CDR3 contains 15 residues. Germline V gene sequence: CDR1 MGHRA, CDR2 YSYEKL. Trimming at V came to 0 bases and at J to 6 bases, leaving 4 bases not matched to a gene. CDR3 in DNA: TGCGCCAGCAGCCAAGACAGGGGGCTTGGTCAGCCCCAGCATTTT. Its protein is CASSQDRGLGQPQHF.

V usage is TRBV7-9 and J usage is TRBJ2-3; 7 nucleotides match TRBD1. Losses at the gene ends were 6 bases for V and 3 bases for J; bases not matched to a gene: 6. This CDR3 comprises 14 residues. Germline V CDR1 and CDR2: SEHNR, FQNEAQ (reference sequence). The CDR3 DNA sequence: TGTGCCAGCAGGTTACAGGGGTTGACAGATACGCAGTATTTT. Protein product: CASRLQGLTDTQYF.

The genes are TRBV13 and TRBJ1-3; no reliable D call. The CDR3 runs to 18 residues. V was shortened by 4 bases and J by 3 bases, with 22 bases between the two germline ends. CDR1 is PRHDT and CDR2 is FYEKMQ in the germline V gene (reference sequence). The CDR3 DNA follows: TGTGCCAGCAGCTCCGAGAGAATCCGGTCCGGGAGTGGAAACACCATATATTTT. Translated: CASSSERIRSGSGNTIYF. Drawing the rest from reference TRBV13 and TRBJ1-3, the complete variable domain is AAGVIQSPRHLIKEKRETATLKCYPIPRHDTVYWYQQGPGQDPQFLISFYEKMQSDKGSIPDRFSAQQFSDYHSELNMSSLELGDSALYFCASSSERIRSGSGNTIYFGEGSWLTVV.

The chain has TRBV6-5 and TRBJ1-2; 7 bases are a match to TRBD1. This CDR3 contains 13 residues. V lost 8 bases and J lost 8; bases outside the gene matches: 11. Looked up from germline, CDR1 is MNHEY and CDR2 is SVGAGI. In DNA, the CDR3 is TGTGCCAGCCAGGGACAGTTGGGGAGCGGCTACACCTTC. Protein: CASQGQLGSGYTF.

The chain joins TRBV6-5 to TRBJ1-1; TRBD1 is a possible D gene (5 bases). CDR3 size: 14 residues. CDR1 and CDR2 (germline): MNHEY, SVGAGI. The ends were cut back, 4 bases at V and 1 base at J, with 10 bases in the middle. This chain's CDR3 is CASSLGRGNTEAFF. Written as DNA, the CDR3 is TGTGCCAGCAGTTTGGGACGGGGGAACACTGAAGCTTTCTTT.

This clone appeared once. V usage is TRBV19 and J usage is TRBJ2-6; no clear D. The CDR3 has 12 amino acids. With 7 bases removed from V and 4 bases from J, the gap between germline ends came to 5 bases. Per germline, CDR1 LNHDA and CDR2 SQIVND (reference sequence). This CDR3 is CASMAGANVLTF. CDR3 sequence (DNA): TGTGCCAGTATGGCAGGGGCCAACGTCCTGACTTTC.

The chain is built from TRBV19 and TRBJ1-2; TRBD1 agrees at 7 bases. J was trimmed by 6 bases and V by 6 bases; bases with no gene match: 4. Germline-derived CDR1 and CDR2 are LNHDA and SQIVND (reference sequence). The CDR3 length is 12 residues. The chain's CDR3 is CASSLQGNGYTF. CDR3 coding DNA: TGTGCCAGTAGCCTACAGGGGAATGGCTACACCTTC. Looking up the rest from reference TRBV19 and TRBJ1-2 gives the full variable domain: DGGITQSPKYLFRKEGQNVTLSCEQNLNHDAMYWYRQDPGQGLRLIYYSQIVNDFQKGDIAEGYSVSREKKESFPLTVTSAQKNPTAFYLCASSLQGNGYTFGSGTRLTVV.

The chain recombines TRBV5-1 with TRBJ2-1, with TRBD2 matching 7 bases. Per the germline V gene, CDR1 is SGHRS and CDR2 is YFSETQ. V gave up 4 bases and J gave up 0 bases; unmatched junction bases: 4. There are 15 residues in the CDR3. DNA of the CDR3: TGCGCCAGCAGCCCGACTAGCCGCTCCTACAATGAGCAGTTCTTC. Its translation: CASSPTSRSYNEQFF.

V gene TRBV21-1 combines with J gene TRBJ1-5. TRBV21-1 is shown as a pseudogene. CDR3 size: 18 residues. Here the CDR3 reads CASSKTAVVRPIHQPQHF. CDR3 nucleotides: TGTGCCAGCAGCAAAACGGCGGTTGTCAGACCAATTCATCAGCCCCAGCATTTT.

The rearrangement joins TRBV4-3 to TRBJ2-1; 7 bases agree with TRBD2. The germline V gene has CDR1 LGHNA and CDR2 YSLEER. V was pared by 0 bases and J by 0 bases, with 5 bases of the junction left unmatched. The CDR3 consists of 17 residues. Here the CDR3 reads CASSQDLGGGSYNEQFF. DNA of the CDR3: TGCGCCAGCAGCCAAGATTTAGGCGGGGGCTCCTACAATGAGCAGTTCTTC.

This clone was counted between two and nine times. The CDR3 loop reads CASGPFADRGKETQYF. In DNA form, the CDR3 reads TGTGCTAGTGGTCCCTTTGCCGACAGGGGGAAAGAGACCCAGTACTTC. The rearrangement links TRBV12-5 to TRBJ2-5, with 9 bases identical to TRBD1. With V trimmed by 5 bases and J by 3 bases, 10 bases remained unmatched. The CDR3 loop spans 16 amino acids. Germline V gene data show CDR1 as LGHNT and CDR2 as FRNRAP.

This chain connects TRBV6-5 to TRBJ1-6, with D perhaps TRBD1 (6 bases). V gave up 8 bases and J gave up 3 bases, with 11 bases separating them. The CDR3 consists of 14 residues. CDR1 is MNHEY and CDR2 is SVGAGI in the germline V gene. CDR3 coding DNA: TGTGCCAGCGGGGGGGGCGGCTATAATTCACCCCTCCACTTT. It codes for CASGGGGYNSPLHF.

V usage is TRBV28 and J usage is TRBJ2-1; 12 nucleotides match TRBD2. With V trimmed by 6 bases and J by 5 bases, 8 bases remained unmatched. This CDR3 region has 16 residues. The germline V gene has CDR1 MDHEN and CDR2 SYDVKM. CDR3 region: CASSSSLAGGDNEQFF. The DNA for the CDR3 is TGTGCCAGCAGCAGCTCGCTAGCGGGAGGGGACAATGAGCAGTTCTTC.

This sequence joins TRBV9 and TRBJ2-3, with a possible D match to TRBD2 (5 bases). Germline-derived CDR1 and CDR2 are SGDLS and YYNGEE. The CDR3 is 13 amino acids. Between the trimmed V and J ends, which lost 4 bases and 4 bases, there was a span of 10 bases. Here the CDR3 DNA reads TGTGCCAGCAGCCTTCAGGAGGCAGATACGCAGTATTTT. Translated: CASSLQEADTQYF.

This sequence joins TRBV7-8 and TRBJ2-7; D possibly corresponds to TRBD2 (6 bases). V was shortened by 4 bases and J by 2 bases, with 9 bases between the two germline ends. CDR3 size: 13 residues. The germline V gene encodes CDR1 SGHVS and CDR2 FQNEAQ. CDR3 in amino acids: CASSWRDPYEQYF. The CDR3 DNA follows: TGTGCCAGCAGCTGGCGGGACCCCTACGAGCAGTACTTC.

The chain has TRBV5-1 and TRBJ1-6; D is undetermined. The ends were cut back, 1 base at V and 6 bases at J, with 14 bases in the middle. Germline V gene sequence: CDR1 SGHRS, CDR2 YFSETQ. The CDR3 contains 16 residues. The CDR3 DNA reads TGCGCCAGCAGCTTGTTCGGGCGAAATGGTAATTCACCCCTCCACTTT. It encodes CASSLFGRNGNSPLHF. The full variable domain, rest sourced from reference TRBV5-1 and TRBJ1-6, is KAGVTQTPRYLIKTRGQQVTLSCSPISGHRSVSWYQQTPGQGLQFLFEYFSETQRNKGNFPGRFSGRQFSNSRSEMNVSTLELGDSALYLCASSLFGRNGNSPLHFGNGTRLTVT.

This sequence joins TRBV5-8 and TRBJ2-1; D may be TRBD2 (7 bases). The CDR3 has 18 amino acids. The germline gives CDR1 SGHTS, CDR2 YDEGEE. V lost 5 bases to trimming and J lost 0 bases, with 21 bases between them. DNA of the CDR3: TGTGCCAGCAGGTTAGCGGGCAGGGGATTGGGCTCCTACAATGAGCAGTTCTTC. Its protein is CASRLAGRGLGSYNEQFF.

This rearrangement joins TRBV29-1 to TRBJ2-7; possible D gene TRBD2, 6 bases. The CDR3 loop spans 12 amino acids. Trimming left V 3 bases short and J 5 bases short, with 11 bases between. Germline-derived CDR1 and CDR2 are SQVTM and ANQGSEA. The CDR3 protein is CSVDWRGHEQYF. CDR3 in DNA: TGCAGCGTTGATTGGAGGGGCCACGAGCAGTACTTC.

The CDR3 DNA reads as TGTGCCAGCGCCCGGAGCGGACAAGAGACCCAGTACTTC. Translating gives CASARSGQETQYF. The chain is built from TRBV11-3 and TRBJ2-5, with TRBD2 as a possible D gene (5 bases). The CDR3 is 13 amino acids. V lost 8 bases to trimming and J lost 2 bases, with 12 bases between them. Per the germline V gene, CDR1 is SGHNT and CDR2 is YENEEA. Drawing the rest from reference TRBV11-3 and TRBJ2-5, the complete variable domain is EAGVVQSPRYKIIEKKQPVAFWCNPISGHNTLYWYLQNLGQGPELLIRYENEEAVDDSQLPKDRFSAERLKGVDSTLKIQPAELGDSAVYLCASARSGQETQYFGPGTRLLVL.

The chain uses TRBV7-9 and TRBJ1-4; unclear D gene. Trimming took 5 bases from V and 7 from J, leaving 20 bases between them. From germline, CDR1 is SEHNR and CDR2 FQNEAQ (reference sequence). The CDR3 consists of 16 residues. The CDR3 DNA sequence: TGTGCCAGCAGCCCCCCAAGGGTTTTCGGATCTGAAAAACTGTTTTTT. Amino acid sequence: CASSPPRVFGSEKLFF.

The chain links TRBV3-1 (or the pseudogene TRBV3-2) to TRBJ1-1, with D tentatively TRBD1 (5 bases). Germline V gene sequence: CDR1 LGHDT, CDR2 YNNKEL (reference sequence). V gave up 4 bases and J gave up 1 base, with 10 bases separating them. CDR3 length equals 14 residues. The CDR3 DNA follows: TGTGCCAGCAGCCCCAGGGAAGCGAACACTGAAGCTTTCTTT. It is translated as CASSPREANTEAFF.

The CDR3, as DNA: TGTGCCAGCAGTCCCGGGACAGCCTACAATGAGCAGTTCTTC. Translation gives CASSPGTAYNEQFF. V gene TRBV6-5 combines with J gene TRBJ2-1; 7 bases agree with TRBD1. CDR3 length: 14 amino acids. J lost 2 bases, V lost 5 bases, and 3 bases had no gene match. Germline CDR1 MNHEY, CDR2 SVGAGI.

The V call is TRBV6-2 or TRBV6-3, the J call TRBJ1-5, with 8 bases identical to TRBD1. V shed 0 bases, J shed 1 base, and the junction held 5 bases outside the gene matches. The CDR3 has 17 amino acids. Germline V gene data show CDR1 as MNHEY and CDR2 as SVGEGT. The CDR3 region has the DNA TGTGCCAGCAGTTACTCGACAGGGGCACGAAGCAATCAGCCCCAGCATTTT. Protein product: CASSYSTGARSNQPQHF.

This clone was seen a single time. The rearrangement uses TRBV20-1 and TRBJ2-5; D uncertain. Deletions cut 3 bases from V and 1 base from J, with 3 bases between. Germline CDR1 is DFQATT and CDR2 is SNEGSKA (reference sequence). The CDR3 covers 11 residues. CDR3 sequence: CSASPQETQYF. CDR3 bases: TGCAGTGCTAGTCCCCAAGAGACCCAGTACTTC.